A single sample gave rise to the 3 T cell receptor beta chains below, sequenced in a study of blood T cell repertoires in COVID-19. The method was immunoSEQ multiplex PCR; TCRdb's version includes in-frame clones alone and lacks a portion of them. The sample comprises 85,000 to 130,000 clones, approximately 84% of which are singletons, and more than 20% rests with the top ten. Sequencing input: peripheral blood. These receptors all come from a man between 60 and 75 years old with acute or convalescent COVID-19.

The chain couples TRBV5-1 to TRBJ2-2; no clear D gene. The CDR3 runs 14 residues. CDR1 and CDR2 from the germline V gene are SGHRS and YFSETQ. With 2 bases removed from V and 1 base from J, the gap between germline ends came to 6 bases. The CDR3 DNA reads as TGCGCCAGCAGCTTATTCAGGAACACCGGGGAGCTGTTTTTT. Its translation: CASSLFRNTGELFF.

This rearrangement joins TRBV10-2 to TRBJ1-1; TRBD1 matches at 9 bases. The CDR3 runs 18 residues. CDR1 is WSHSY and CDR2 is SAAADI in the germline V gene. V lost 3 bases to trimming and J lost 1 base; unmatched junction nucleotides: 12. CDR3: CASSDRGNGQGKNTEAFF. In DNA, the CDR3 is TGCGCCAGCAGTGACCGGGGAAACGGACAGGGGAAGAACACTGAAGCTTTCTTT.

The chain couples TRBV7-9 to TRBJ2-7; tentative D call: TRBD1 (6 bases). This CDR3 spans 14 amino acids. V was cut by 5 bases and J by 6 bases, with 17 bases left in between. Germline CDR1 is SEHNR and CDR2 is FQNEAQ (reference sequence). CDR3 in amino acids: CASSLRGGLGEQYV. CDR3 nucleotides: TGTGCCAGCAGCCTACGAGGGGGTTTGGGCGAGCAGTACGTC.